Shown below are 26 T cell receptor beta chains from a single sample sequenced in a study of T-cell memory formation after mild COVID-19 (dated by TCRdb to about 2021). The library was made by 5' RACE. Data came from an Illumina NovaSeq 6000. TCRdb reran the public reads through fastp at Q25 and MiXCR, keeping productive beta chains. All rows with the same CDR3 protein become a single entry with the most common DNA and genes. Within this sample are about 440,000 distinct CDR3 sequences, with about 19% of them counted one time only. The biggest ten clones account for approximately 8.1% of the sample. Sequencing was carried out using PBMCs or a T cell subset sorted from them (not recorded which). All receptors come from an adult woman who had mild COVID-19 (a few samples of this study predate the infection). The sample titles of this study are shuffled in the database, so cell type and time point are left out; the donor was told from shared clones.

Ten or more counts support this clonotype. This chain uses TRBV7-6 with TRBJ2-5; D gene unclear. Germline V lookup: CDR1 SGHVS, CDR2 FNYEAQ. V lost 5 bases and J 6 bases, leaving 16 bases between the germline ends. The CDR3 sequence is 14 residues long. CDR3 protein: CASSPMAQEKTQYF. CDR3 nucleotides: TGTGCCAGCAGCCCCATGGCCCAGGAAAAGACCCAGTACTTC.

V and J are TRBV30 and TRBJ1-2; TRBD1 matches at 7 bases. The V segment lost 0 bases and the J segment 4 bases; nucleotides outside the gene matches: 8. Per germline, CDR1 GTSNPN and CDR2 SVGIG (reference sequence). The CDR3 has 15 residues. Here the CDR3 DNA reads TGTGCCTGGAGTGTTGAGCCAGGGGACAGCTATGGCTACACCTTC. Encoded protein: CAWSVEPGDSYGYTF.

CDR3 in DNA: TGTGCCAGCAGCCTTACAACAGGGAGGTTACCCCTCCACTTT. This encodes CASSLTTGRLPLHF. The chain joins TRBV14 to TRBJ1-6; D is possibly TRBD1 (6 bases). V gave up 4 bases and J gave up 12 bases, with 16 bases separating them. Germline assignment: CDR1 SGHDN and CDR2 FVKESK. This CDR3 comprises 14 residues.

This clonotype was seen a handful of times. The rearrangement uses TRBV3-1 and TRBJ2-4, with D perhaps TRBD2 (6 bases). Germline V gene sequence: CDR1 LGHDT, CDR2 YNNKEL (reference sequence). The CDR3 is 16 amino acids. V was cut by 4 bases and J by 1 base, with 14 bases left in between. CDR3 DNA sequence: TGTGCCAGCAGCCCGTTGGGGGGAGAGGCCAAAAACATTCAGTACTTC. Its protein product is CASSPLGGEAKNIQYF.

The chain carries TRBV5-1 and TRBJ2-2; no clear D gene. Germline loops: CDR1 SGHRS, CDR2 YFSETQ. The CDR3 has 12 amino acids. V gave up 7 bases and J gave up 5 bases, with 9 bases separating them. The CDR3 sequence: CASLGPTGELFF. CDR3 nucleotide sequence: TGCGCCAGCCTGGGTCCGACCGGGGAGCTGTTTTTT. The whole variable domain, remainder taken from reference TRBV5-1 and TRBJ2-2, is KAGVTQTPRYLIKTRGQQVTLSCSPISGHRSVSWYQQTPGQGLQFLFEYFSETQRNKGNFPGRFSGRQFSNSRSEMNVSTLELGDSALYLCASLGPTGELFFGEGSRLTVL.

This clonotype has only a few counts. V and J are TRBV25-1 and TRBJ1-5; TRBD1 agrees at 7 bases. The CDR3 contains 15 residues. J lost 0 bases, V lost 4 bases, and 3 bases had no gene match. CDR1 and CDR2 (germline): MGHDK, SYGVNS. The DNA for the CDR3 is TGTGCCAGCAGTGCCGGACAGGCTAGCAATCAGCCCCAGCATTTT. Translating it yields CASSAGQASNQPQHF.

This clonotype was seen only once. J is TRBJ2-1 and V is TRBV11-2; D might be TRBD1 or TRBD2, each matching 6 bases. V was cut by 3 bases and J by 4 bases, with 16 bases left in between. The CDR3 is 16 amino acids. The germline V gene has CDR1 SGHAT and CDR2 FQNNGV. The CDR3 DNA reads as TGTGCCAGCAGCTTCACGGGGGCTAGCGCTTACAATGAGCAGTTCTTC. It is translated as CASSFTGASAYNEQFF. Filled out from reference TRBV11-2 and TRBJ2-1, the complete variable domain reads EAGVAQSPRYKIIEKRQSVAFWCNPISGHATLYWYQQILGQGPKLLIQFQNNGVVDDSQLPKDRFSAERLKGVDSTLKIQPAKLEDSAVYLCASSFTGASAYNEQFFGPGTRLTVL.

The chain links TRBV5-1 to TRBJ2-1; TRBD1 matches at 11 bases. Germline values: CDR1 SGHRS, CDR2 YFSETQ. Trimming removed 0 bases from V and 3 bases from J; junction bases left unmatched: 11. The CDR3 consists of 19 residues. CDR3 DNA: TGCGCCAGCAGCTTGGCGTCCCGGACAGGGGGCGCTTACTACAATGAGCAGTTCTTC. It codes for CASSLASRTGGAYYNEQFF.

V usage is TRBV7-3 and J usage is TRBJ2-2; 7 bases align to TRBD2. Unmatched junction bases numbered 9, after V lost 5 bases and J lost 6 bases. The CDR3 covers 15 residues. Germline assignment: CDR1 SGHTA and CDR2 FQGTGA. CDR3 nucleotide sequence: TGTGCCAGCAGCCTCCGGGACTACTCTTCCGGGGAGCTGTTTTTT. As protein: CASSLRDYSSGELFF.

The chain couples TRBV5-1 to TRBJ1-1, with 9 bases that match TRBD1. Germline loops: CDR1 SGHRS, CDR2 YFSETQ. CDR3 length: 16 amino acids. With V trimmed by 1 base and J by 7 bases, 11 bases remained unmatched. CDR3 in amino acids: CASSLSVWETGGEAFF. CDR3 coding DNA: TGCGCCAGCAGCTTGAGCGTGTGGGAGACAGGGGGTGAAGCTTTCTTT.

This clonotype occurred a few times. The chain uses TRBV19 and TRBJ1-2; possible D gene TRBD1, 6 bases. Trimming took 5 bases from V and 3 from J, leaving 13 bases between them. This CDR3 comprises 14 residues. CDR1 LNHDA and CDR2 SQIVND come from the germline V gene (reference sequence). The CDR3 DNA follows: TGTGCCAGTAGTGTATTACAGGGCGACTATGGCTACACCTTC. It is translated as CASSVLQGDYGYTF.

This clonotype occurred a few times. This chain joins TRBV6-5 and TRBJ2-3; 7 positions match TRBD2. V shed 8 bases and J 1 base; nucleotides not matched to a gene: 3. The CDR3 runs to 13 residues. Germline assignment: CDR1 MNHEY and CDR2 SVGAGI. The CDR3 loop is CASGGSGTDTQYF. The CDR3 DNA follows: TGTGCCAGCGGCGGGAGTGGCACAGATACGCAGTATTTT.

This clonotype came up a few times. The CDR3 nucleotides are TGTGCCAGCAGAGAAGAAAATTACGAGCAGTACTTC. It specifies CASREENYEQYF. The chain employs TRBV6-2 or TRBV6-3 and TRBJ2-7; D unresolved. The V end lost 6 bases, the J end lost 4 bases, and 10 bases lay between the germline ends. Germline V gene sequence: CDR1 MNHEY, CDR2 SVGEGT. The CDR3 is 12 amino acids.

The V call is TRBV15, the J call TRBJ1-5; unclear D gene. This CDR3 spans 13 amino acids. CDR1 is LNHNV, CDR2 YYDKDF, per germline (reference sequence). V lost 0 bases and J 7 bases, leaving 7 bases between the germline ends. The CDR3 nucleotides read TGTGCCACCAGCAGAGATCCACAGCAGCCCCAGCATTTT. It translates to CATSRDPQQPQHF.

In its sample, this clonotype was seen a few times. The CDR3 is CASSSSSGRVDTQYF. The CDR3 DNA is TGTGCCAGCAGTTCGTCTAGCGGGAGAGTTGATACGCAGTATTTT. The V and J genes are TRBV6-6 and TRBJ2-3; 10 bases are a match to TRBD2. This CDR3 is 15 amino acids long. After removal of 4 bases from V and 6 bases from J, the junction contained 7 bases not matched to a gene. CDR1 is MNHNY, CDR2 SVGAGI, per germline (reference sequence).

The chain couples TRBV6-5 to TRBJ1-1; D perhaps matches TRBD1 (5 bases). The CDR3 contains 15 residues. Deletions cut 2 bases from V and 3 bases from J, with 13 bases between. CDR1 is MNHEY, CDR2 SVGAGI, per germline. CDR3 in amino acids: CASSYTGTSYTEAFF. CDR3 nucleotides: TGTGCCAGCAGTTACACAGGAACCTCCTACACTGAAGCTTTCTTT.

V is TRBV4-1 and J is TRBJ2-1, with a possible D match to TRBD1 (6 bases). Looked up from germline, CDR1 is MGHRA and CDR2 is YSYEKL. V was cut by 5 bases and J by 10 bases, with 12 bases left in between. There are 12 residues in the CDR3. The CDR3 protein is CASSSSRGEQFF. CDR3 in DNA: TGCGCCAGCAGCTCTAGCAGGGGCGAGCAGTTCTTC.

The V and J genes are TRBV5-1 and TRBJ2-1, with 12 nucleotides matching TRBD2. The CDR3 consists of 18 residues. Trimming removed 3 bases from V and 6 bases from J; junction bases left unmatched: 13. The germline gives CDR1 SGHRS, CDR2 YFSETQ. The CDR3 loop is CASSSHPASGGAGNEQFF. The CDR3, as DNA: TGCGCCAGCAGCTCGCACCCAGCTAGCGGGGGGGCTGGCAATGAGCAGTTCTTC. Complete variable domain (other parts from reference TRBV5-1 and TRBJ2-1): KAGVTQTPRYLIKTRGQQVTLSCSPISGHRSVSWYQQTPGQGLQFLFEYFSETQRNKGNFPGRFSGRQFSNSRSEMNVSTLELGDSALYLCASSSHPASGGAGNEQFFGPGTRLTVL.

The chain recombines TRBV12-3 or TRBV12-4 with TRBJ2-3; D may correspond to TRBD1 or TRBD2 (5 bases each). The CDR3 extends over 14 amino acids. V was pared by 1 base and J by 4 bases, with 9 bases between. This chain's CDR3 is CASSLERGPDTQYF. For the CDR3, the DNA is TGTGCCAGCAGTTTAGAGAGGGGCCCAGATACGCAGTATTTT.

The rearrangement links TRBV9 to TRBJ2-2; TRBD2 aligns across 14 bases. V dropped 3 bases and J dropped 3; count of bases not matched to a gene: 4. The CDR3 loop spans 17 amino acids. CDR1 and CDR2 (germline): SGDLS, YYNGEE. The DNA of the CDR3 is TGTGCCAGCAGCGCCTGGGGACTAGCGGGAGACACCGGGGAGCTGTTTTTT. It specifies CASSAWGLAGDTGELFF.

This clonotype occurred a few times. J is TRBJ1-1 and V is TRBV3-1; no definite D call. This CDR3 contains 14 residues. V was clipped by 7 bases and J by 1 base, with 13 bases between them. CDR1 and CDR2 (germline): LGHDT, YNNKEL (reference sequence). CDR3 residues: CASTPVQTNTEAFF. CDR3 DNA sequence: TGTGCCAGCACACCTGTACAGACGAACACTGAAGCTTTCTTT.

This clonotype was detected a few times. The rearrangement links TRBV7-9 to TRBJ1-5, with D tentatively TRBD1 (6 bases). This CDR3 spans 14 amino acids. V lost 5 bases and J lost 2, with 10 bases in between. Germline CDR1 reads SEHNR; CDR2 reads FQNEAQ (reference sequence). The CDR3 reads CASSTGLGNQPQHF. The CDR3 region has the DNA TGTGCCAGCAGCACAGGGTTGGGCAATCAGCCCCAGCATTTT.

For the CDR3, the DNA is TGTGCCTGGAGTGAAGACCGCCCCTACGAGCAGTACTTC. Its translation: CAWSEDRPYEQYF. V is TRBV30 and J is TRBJ2-7, with D unresolved. The CDR3 consists of 13 residues. V dropped 1 base and J dropped 2 bases, with 9 bases sitting between them. In germline, CDR1 is GTSNPN, CDR2 SVGIG (reference sequence).

The V and J genes are TRBV7-6 and TRBJ2-7; tentatively, D is TRBD1 (6 bases). Germline values: CDR1 SGHVS, CDR2 FNYEAQ. This CDR3 region has 17 residues. V dropped 1 base and J dropped 2 bases, with 18 bases sitting between them. CDR3 amino acids: CASSLGPPQGSTYEQYF. The DNA for the CDR3 is TGTGCCAGCAGCTTAGGTCCCCCACAGGGTTCCACCTACGAGCAGTACTTC. The complete variable domain, with remaining parts taken from reference TRBV7-6 and TRBJ2-7, reads GAGVSQSPRYKVTKRGQDVALRCDPISGHVSLYWYRQALGQGPEFLTYFNYEAQQDKSGLPNDRFSAERPEGSISTLTIQRTEQRDSAMYRCASSLGPPQGSTYEQYFGPGTRLTVT.

This clonotype was seen only a few times. The chain has TRBV5-6 and TRBJ1-4; D might be TRBD1 (6 bases). Germline V gene sequence: CDR1 SGHDT, CDR2 YYEEEE. Trimming removed 4 bases from V and 7 bases from J, with 14 bases in between. The CDR3 sequence is 14 residues long. CDR3 sequence: CASSEGGLGEKLFF. CDR3 in DNA: TGTGCCAGCAGCGAAGGGGGGTTGGGTGAAAAACTGTTTTTT.

This chain uses TRBV12-3 or TRBV12-4 with TRBJ1-5; 9 bases are shared with TRBD1. V shed 5 bases and J 0 bases; nucleotides not matched to a gene: 8. The CDR3 totals 17 residues. This CDR3 is CASSPGDRAYSNQPQHF. The CDR3 region has the DNA TGTGCCAGCAGTCCCGGGGACAGGGCATATAGCAATCAGCCCCAGCATTTT.